These 19 T cell receptor beta chains came from one sample sequenced in a study of blood T cell repertoires in COVID-19 (dated by TCRdb to 2018 to 2020). The library was generated by the immunoSEQ multiplex PCR assay. The immuneACCESS repertoire file appears here via TCRdb, limited to in-frame rearrangements. These files lack a portion of the clones; in checked studies, under half of the deficit traces to unresolved V genes, and the cause of the others is not known. Recorded for this sample are 250,000 to 350,000 clones; 89% of them occurred a single time. The ten top clones hold 5% to 7.5% of the sample. Input material: peripheral blood. These receptors were taken from a man between 18 and 29 years old who had recovered from COVID-19.

This chain links TRBV5-6 with TRBJ1-1; 7 nucleotides agree with TRBD1. V was clipped by 4 bases and J by 11 bases; unmatched bases: 11. The CDR3 is made up of 13 amino acids. Germline CDR1 and CDR2: SGHDT and YYEEEE. The CDR3 nucleotides are TGTGCCAGCAGCCTTGGACAGGTAGGATGGGCTTTCTTT. Protein: CASSLGQVGWAFF.

The chain uses TRBV5-4 and TRBJ1-5, with 9 positions matching TRBD1. The J segment lost 4 bases and the V segment lost 2 bases, leaving 7 bases of the junction unmatched. Germline loops: CDR1 SGHNT, CDR2 YYREEE (reference sequence). The CDR3 is made up of 16 amino acids. The CDR3 nucleotides read TGTGCCAGCAGCTTCGGACAGGGGAAGATGAATCAGCCCCAGCATTTT. This codes for CASSFGQGKMNQPQHF.

The V gene is TRBV7-2, the J gene TRBJ2-7; D gene unclear. This CDR3 region has 13 residues. Deletions cut 2 bases from V and 2 bases from J, with 7 bases between. Germline V CDR1 and CDR2: SGHTA, FQGNSA. The CDR3 nucleotides are TGTGCCAGCAGCTTATGGCAGGCCTACGAGCAGTACTTC. Encoded protein: CASSLWQAYEQYF.

The CDR3 DNA sequence: TGCGCCAGCAGCCAAGTGACAGGATCTAATTCACCCCTCCACTTT. This gives the protein CASSQVTGSNSPLHF. The chain carries TRBV4-3 and TRBJ1-6, with D perhaps TRBD1 (6 bases). Trimming removed 1 base at V and 6 bases at J, with 10 bases between. The CDR3 covers 15 residues. The germline V gene encodes CDR1 LGHNA and CDR2 YSLEER.

The CDR3 sequence: CASSLVSWSSEAFF. The DNA for the CDR3 is TGTGCCAGCAGCTTAGTGTCTTGGAGTTCTGAAGCTTTCTTT. The chain uses TRBV7-2 and TRBJ1-1; D gene unclear. In germline, CDR1 is SGHTA, CDR2 FQGNSA. The CDR3 length is 14 residues. V was cut by 1 base and J by 6 bases, with 12 bases left in between.

V is TRBV10-2 and J is TRBJ2-3, with 9 positions matching TRBD2. V was clipped by 6 bases and J by 2 bases; unmatched bases: 12. The CDR3 spans 17 residues. CDR1 is WSHSY and CDR2 is SAAADI in the germline V gene. CDR3 sequence (DNA): TGCGCCAGCAGCGACCCTAGCGGGGAGAGGTTCACAGATACGCAGTATTTT. This encodes CASSDPSGERFTDTQYF.

The sample holds a few counts of this clone. The V call is TRBV19, the J call TRBJ1-2; 10 bases fit TRBD1. This CDR3 spans 12 amino acids. The trim removed 8 bases at V and 5 bases at J, leaving 2 bases unmatched. Germline V gene lookup returns CDR1 LNHDA and CDR2 SQIVND (reference sequence). CDR3 sequence reads: CASSDRGYGYTF. The CDR3 region has the DNA TGTGCCAGTTCGGACAGGGGGTATGGCTACACCTTC.

This rearrangement joins TRBV21-1 to TRBJ2-5; the D call of TRBD2 is as the table states it, not checked on the DNA. TRBV21-1 constitutes a pseudogene. CDR3 length: 15 amino acids. CDR3 amino acids: CASSFGDSYQETQYF. The CDR3 DNA follows: TGTGCCAGCAGCTTCGGGGACTCGTACCAAGAGACCCAGTACTTC.

CDR3 bases: TGTGCCAGCTCACAACAGGGGACCTGGGCAGATACGCAGTATTTT. It encodes CASSQQGTWADTQYF. The rearrangement joins TRBV18 to TRBJ2-3; 7 nucleotides line up with TRBD1. The CDR3 sequence is 15 residues long. Trimming removed 4 bases from V and 4 bases from J; junction bases left unmatched: 8. Looked up from germline, CDR1 is KGHSH and CDR2 is LQKENI.

This clone was seen a few times. The rearrangement links TRBV6-6 to TRBJ1-5, with unresolved D. V lost 2 bases to trimming and J lost 6 bases, with 5 bases between them. Germline CDR1 is MNHNY and CDR2 is SVGAGI (reference sequence). This CDR3 spans 12 amino acids. CDR3 loop: CASSYAGQPQHF. The CDR3 nucleotides read TGTGCCAGCAGTTACGCGGGTCAGCCCCAGCATTTT.

The rearrangement uses TRBV5-4 and TRBJ2-1; TRBD1 is a possible D gene (6 bases). Trimming pared 0 bases from V and 7 bases from J, leaving 11 bases between. The germline V gene encodes CDR1 SGHNT and CDR2 YYREEE (reference sequence). The CDR3 sequence is 14 residues long. The CDR3 protein is CASSLDQGKNEQFF. CDR3 DNA sequence: TGTGCCAGCAGCTTGGACCAGGGGAAGAATGAGCAGTTCTTC.

The rearrangement joins TRBV6-5 to TRBJ1-1; 9 bases line up with TRBD1. With V trimmed by 8 bases and J by 0 bases, 4 bases remained unmatched. Germline assignment: CDR1 MNHEY and CDR2 SVGAGI. The CDR3 runs to 14 residues. CDR3 protein: CASLRDRVNTEAFF. The DNA of the CDR3 is TGTGCCAGCCTCCGGGACAGGGTGAACACTGAAGCTTTCTTT.

This rearrangement joins TRBV7-2 to TRBJ2-3; D not resolved. Trimming left V 1 base short and J 7 bases short, with 6 bases between. CDR3 length equals 12 residues. Germline CDR1 reads SGHTA; CDR2 reads FQGNSA. The DNA for the CDR3 is TGTGCCAGCAGCTTAGACGGTTATACGCAGTATTTT. Its protein is CASSLDGYTQYF. The full variable domain, rest sourced from reference TRBV7-2 and TRBJ2-3, is GAGVSQSPSNKVTEKGKDVELRCDPISGHTALYWYRQSLGQGLEFLIYFQGNSAPDKSGLPSDRFSAERTGGSVSTLTIQRTQQEDSAVYLCASSLDGYTQYFGPGTRLTVL.

The CDR3 here is CASSVYLGAKLWTQYF. The CDR3 DNA sequence: TGTGCCAGCAGCGTATATCTAGGGGCCAAGCTGTGGACCCAGTACTTC. The chain links TRBV9 to TRBJ2-5; weak D call: TRBD1 (5 bases). The CDR3 has 16 amino acids. Trimming took off 1 base at V and 7 bases at J, with 20 bases between the two ends. Germline CDR1 is SGDLS and CDR2 is YYNGEE.

V is TRBV19 and J is TRBJ2-5, with 9 bases matching TRBD1. V dropped 1 base and J dropped 2; count of bases not matched to a gene: 2. Per the germline V gene, CDR1 is LNHDA and CDR2 is SQIVND (reference sequence). This CDR3 region has 15 residues. The CDR3 sequence is CASSIGDREQETQYF. The CDR3 nucleotides are TGTGCCAGTAGTATAGGGGACAGGGAACAAGAGACCCAGTACTTC.

This clone was picked up one time. The gene calls are TRBV7-6 and TRBJ2-1; 8 nucleotides agree with TRBD1. The CDR3 is made up of 15 amino acids. From germline, CDR1 is SGHVS and CDR2 FNYEAQ. The ends lost 3 bases at V and 0 bases at J; junction bases unmatched: 1. The DNA for the CDR3 is TGTGCCAGCAGCTTCCAGGGGGCCTCCTACAATGAGCAGTTCTTC. Translated: CASSFQGASYNEQFF.

The V call is TRBV7-2, the J call TRBJ2-7, with 7 bases fitting TRBD1. The CDR3 extends over 15 amino acids. Unmatched junction bases numbered 10, after V lost 6 bases and J lost 2 bases. Germline values: CDR1 SGHTA, CDR2 FQGNSA. CDR3 sequence (DNA): TGTGCCAGCAGGCTTGCCGGGACAGCGGCCTACGAGCAGTACTTC. Translated: CASRLAGTAAYEQYF.

The rearrangement joins TRBV7-9 to TRBJ2-2; 10 bases match TRBD1. CDR3 length: 16 residues. CDR1 SEHNR and CDR2 FQNEAQ come from the germline V gene (reference sequence). Trimming at V came to 6 bases and at J to 7 bases, leaving 11 bases not matched to a gene. This CDR3 is CASSHRDRGIGGELFF. The CDR3 DNA follows: TGTGCCAGCAGTCACCGGGACAGGGGAATTGGCGGGGAGCTGTTTTTT.

The chain joins TRBV19 to TRBJ2-2; D is ambiguous. V was trimmed by 6 bases and J by 7 bases, leaving 12 bases between them. Germline V gives CDR1 LNHDA, CDR2 SQIVND (reference sequence). CDR3 length equals 13 residues. The CDR3 protein is CASSDLSGGELFF. DNA of the CDR3: TGTGCCAGTAGCGATCTTTCCGGCGGGGAGCTGTTTTTT.